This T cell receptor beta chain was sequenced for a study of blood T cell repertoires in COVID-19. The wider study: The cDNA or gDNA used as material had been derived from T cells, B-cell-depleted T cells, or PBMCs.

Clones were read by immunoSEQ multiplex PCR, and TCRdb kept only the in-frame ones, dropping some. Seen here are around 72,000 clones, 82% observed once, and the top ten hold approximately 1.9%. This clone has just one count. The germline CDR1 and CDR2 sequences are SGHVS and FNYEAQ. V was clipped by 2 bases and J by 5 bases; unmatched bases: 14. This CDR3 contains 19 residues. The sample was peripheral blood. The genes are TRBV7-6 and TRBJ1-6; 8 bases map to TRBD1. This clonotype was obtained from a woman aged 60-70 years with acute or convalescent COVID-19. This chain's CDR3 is CASSLMQNVGQGDNSPLHF. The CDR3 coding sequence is TGTGCCAGCAGCTTAATGCAAAACGTAGGACAGGGAGATAATTCACCCCTCCACTTT.